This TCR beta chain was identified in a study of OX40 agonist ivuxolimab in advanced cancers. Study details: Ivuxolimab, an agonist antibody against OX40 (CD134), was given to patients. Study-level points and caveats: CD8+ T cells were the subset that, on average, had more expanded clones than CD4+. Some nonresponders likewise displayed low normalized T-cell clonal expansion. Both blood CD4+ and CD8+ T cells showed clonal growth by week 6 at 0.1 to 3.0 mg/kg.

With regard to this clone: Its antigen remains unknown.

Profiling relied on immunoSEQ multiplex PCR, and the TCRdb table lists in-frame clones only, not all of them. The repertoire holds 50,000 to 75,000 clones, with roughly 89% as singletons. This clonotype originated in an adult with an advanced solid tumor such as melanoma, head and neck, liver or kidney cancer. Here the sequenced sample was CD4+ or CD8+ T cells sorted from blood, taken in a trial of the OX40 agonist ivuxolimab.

For the CDR3, the DNA is TGTGCCTGGAGTGTACGCGCAGGGGGCTACAATGAGCAGTTCTTC. This translates into CAWSVRAGGYNEQFF. V is TRBV30 and J is TRBJ2-1, with TRBD1 matching over 7 bases. Germline CDR1 reads GTSNPN; CDR2 reads SVGIG (reference sequence). The ends lost 0 bases at V and 3 bases at J; junction bases unmatched: 5. The CDR3 is 15 amino acids.